This T cell receptor beta chain was identified during a study of vaccination effects on CD4 cells after COVID-19. Turning to the study itself: Two-dose vaccination with either BNT162b2 or mRNA-1273 was given to the participants. Study-wide points: Clones induced by infection and by vaccine showed marked clonal contraction late after vaccination.

Peptide-pool stimulation followed by sequencing identified expanded antigen-specific CD4+ clonotypes in the ViraFEST assay. With 10 to 11 days of culture completed, CD4+ T cells were isolated. In the vaccine recipients, nucleocapsid antibodies were negative and there was no prior SARS-CoV-2 infection. Days 3 and 7 saw half the medium replaced with IL-2 medium. With respect to this clone: The target antigen is unknown.

Profiled with immunoSEQ multiplex PCR; TCRdb holds only in-frame clones, not every one. This table holds 70,000 to 75,000 clones, roughly 72% found once. From germline, CDR1 is SGHNT and CDR2 YENEEA. The V and J ends lost 0 bases and 5 bases, in that order; junction bases with no gene match: 5. The CDR3 is made up of 15 amino acids. The starting material was CD4+ T cells from PBMCs cultured with HCoV-OC43 spike peptides, obtained before COVID-19 vaccination. Subset: HCoV-OC43 spike overlapping peptide pool stimulation. The chain employs TRBV11-3 and TRBJ1-1; TRBD1 aligns across 8 bases. This TCR was recovered from a human donor who received a COVID-19 vaccine. The DNA of the CDR3 is TGTGCCAGCAGCTTAGATGGACAGGGTACGACTGAAGCTTTCTTT. Translating gives CASSLDGQGTTEAFF. The full variable domain, its missing parts supplied by reference TRBV11-3 and TRBJ1-1, is EAGVVQSPRYKIIEKKQPVAFWCNPISGHNTLYWYLQNLGQGPELLIRYENEEAVDDSQLPKDRFSAERLKGVDSTLKIQPAELGDSAVYLCASSLDGQGTTEAFFGQGTRLTVV.